The entry that follows covers one TCR beta chain sequence. Assay used: immunoSEQ multiplex PCR; TCRdb lists only in-frame clones, some missing. The table has under 95,000 clones, approximately 92% seen once; the top ten hold about 0.72%. These data belong to a study of T cell changes during pregnancy in multiple sclerosis. Germline V gene data show CDR1 as SGHAT and CDR2 as FQDESV (reference sequence). The CDR3 spans 13 residues. Trimming removed 4 bases at V and 10 bases at J, with 16 bases between. J is TRBJ1-1 and V is TRBV11-1; a weak D match, TRBD1 (6 bases). This receptor was identified in a female donor in good health, enrolled as a control in a pregnancy study. This sample comprised peripheral blood, obtained in the second trimester of pregnancy. The CDR3 loop reads CASSSLRQDVAFF. In DNA form, the CDR3 reads TGTGCCAGCAGCTCCCTTCGACAGGACGTAGCTTTCTTT.